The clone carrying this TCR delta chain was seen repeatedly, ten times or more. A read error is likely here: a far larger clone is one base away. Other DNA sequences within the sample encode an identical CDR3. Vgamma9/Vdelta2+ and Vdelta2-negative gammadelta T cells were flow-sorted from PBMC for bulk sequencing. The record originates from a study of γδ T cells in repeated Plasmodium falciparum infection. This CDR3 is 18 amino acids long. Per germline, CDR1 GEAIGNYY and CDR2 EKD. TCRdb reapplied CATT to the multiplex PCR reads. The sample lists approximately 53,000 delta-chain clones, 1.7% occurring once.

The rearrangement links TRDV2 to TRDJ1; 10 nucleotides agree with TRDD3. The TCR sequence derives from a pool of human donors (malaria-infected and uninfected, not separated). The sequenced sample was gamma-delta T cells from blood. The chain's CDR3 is CACDTVTAGGYGTDKLIF. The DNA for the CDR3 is TGTGCCTGTGACACCGTTACGGCTGGGGGATATGGAACCGATAAGCTCATCTTT.